These 32 T cell receptor beta chains share one sample of origin, sequenced in a study of T cell clonotyping in hematopoietic cell transplantation. TCRdb keeps only in-frame clones here, not all; method: immunoSEQ multiplex PCR. The data show nearly 70,000 clones, approximately 94% seen once. The material sequenced was peripheral blood mononuclear cells. Receptor source: a man between 50 and 59 years old in good health. Some clones in this sample may be carry-over from other donors' samples.

The rearrangement joins TRBV28 to TRBJ1-1; D remains unclear. The CDR3 runs to 11 residues. The germline CDR1 and CDR2 sequences are MDHEN and SYDVKM. Trimming pared 6 bases from V and 8 bases from J, leaving 10 bases between. The CDR3 sequence: CASSLTEEAFF. CDR3 nucleotides: TGTGCCAGCAGCTTAACAGAGGAAGCTTTCTTT.

This clone showed up just once. This rearrangement joins TRBV19 to TRBJ1-5; 8 nucleotides agree with TRBD1. V lost 7 bases and J lost 7; bases outside the gene matches: 3. The CDR3 covers 12 residues. CDR1 and CDR2 from the germline V gene are LNHDA and SQIVND (reference sequence). CDR3 in DNA: TGTGCCAGTACAACAGGGGGACAGCCCCAGCATTTT. This translates into CASTTGGQPQHF.

This sequence joins TRBV27 and TRBJ1-2, with 8 bases that match TRBD1. This CDR3 is 15 amino acids long. Germline lookup yields CDR1 MNHEY and CDR2 SMNVEV (reference sequence). V shed 3 bases and J 5 bases; nucleotides not matched to a gene: 8. CDR3 DNA sequence: TGTGCCAGCAGTTTGTTCCAGGGGGCAATTTATGGCTACACCTTC. Residues: CASSLFQGAIYGYTF.

The V gene is TRBV5-1, the J gene TRBJ2-7, with D unresolved. The CDR3 extends over 15 amino acids. V was clipped by 0 bases and J by 0 bases, with 10 bases between them. CDR1 and CDR2 (germline): SGHRS, YFSETQ. In nucleotides, the CDR3 is TGCGCCAGCAGCTTGGCCCCACCCGTCTCCTACGAGCAGTACTTC. Residues: CASSLAPPVSYEQYF.

This chain connects TRBV5-1 to TRBJ2-5; 12 bases fit TRBD1. This CDR3 is 16 amino acids long. Germline CDR1 reads SGHRS; CDR2 reads YFSETQ. After removal of 4 bases from V and 1 base from J, the junction contained 5 bases not matched to a gene. CDR3 nucleotide sequence: TGCGCCAGCAGCAAGGGACAGGGGGCCATCCAAGAGACCCAGTACTTC. Amino acids: CASSKGQGAIQETQYF.

The chain uses TRBV9 and TRBJ2-2; D is possibly TRBD1 (5 bases). The CDR3 has 16 residues. The ends were cut back, 2 bases at V and 2 bases at J, with 13 bases in the middle. The germline gives CDR1 SGDLS, CDR2 YYNGEE. Here the CDR3 reads CASSVLRQPNTGELFF. CDR3 sequence (DNA): TGTGCCAGCAGCGTCCTTAGACAGCCAAACACCGGGGAGCTGTTTTTT.

This rearrangement joins TRBV6-1 to TRBJ1-5, with D possibly TRBD1 on 5 matching bases. The CDR3 spans 14 residues. V shed 3 bases and J shed 1 base, with 7 bases lying between them. Germline CDR1 MNHNS, CDR2 SASEGT. For the CDR3, the DNA is TGTGCCAGCAGTGAGGGGCGAAGCAATCAGCCCCAGCATTTT. This gives the protein CASSEGRSNQPQHF.

As concerns this clone: This same CDR3 is encoded by further DNA sequences in the sample. This chain uses TRBV6-5 with TRBJ1-4, with 7 bases matching TRBD1. V lost 7 bases, J lost 7 bases, and 3 bases stayed unmatched. Per the germline V gene, CDR1 is MNHEY and CDR2 is SVGAGI. This CDR3 has 12 residues. The CDR3 is CASKQGGEKLFF. CDR3 bases: TGTGCCAGCAAGCAGGGGGGTGAAAAACTGTTTTTT.

The V and J genes are TRBV14 and TRBJ2-7; no firm D call. CDR3 size: 12 residues. V gave up 3 bases and J gave up 4 bases, with 7 bases separating them. The germline gives CDR1 SGHDN, CDR2 FVKESK. The CDR3 DNA reads TGTGCCAGCAGCCAGGGCCTATACGAGCAGTACTTC. This encodes CASSQGLYEQYF.

V usage is TRBV7-2 and J usage is TRBJ1-2, with a weak D call TRBD1 (5 bases). The germline gives CDR1 SGHTA, CDR2 FQGNSA. CDR3 length equals 13 residues. V gave up 5 bases and J gave up 2 bases, with 9 bases separating them. This chain's CDR3 is CASSAGSNYGYTF. The CDR3 DNA sequence: TGTGCCAGCAGCGCAGGGTCCAACTATGGCTACACCTTC. The variable domain in full, completed from reference TRBV7-2 and TRBJ1-2, reads GAGVSQSPSNKVTEKGKDVELRCDPISGHTALYWYRQSLGQGLEFLIYFQGNSAPDKSGLPSDRFSAERTGGSVSTLTIQRTQQEDSAVYLCASSAGSNYGYTFGSGTRLTVV.

The J gene is TRBJ2-7, the V gene TRBV4-2; TRBD1 aligns across 9 bases. This CDR3 is built from 17 residues. Germline V gene lookup returns CDR1 LGHNA and CDR2 YNFKEQ. V lost 2 bases and J lost 1; bases outside the gene matches: 9. CDR3 sequence (DNA): TGTGCCAGCAGCCAACTTACAGGGGGCGAAAGGTCCTACGAGCAGTACTTC. Its translation is CASSQLTGGERSYEQYF.

The rearrangement links TRBV28 to TRBJ2-7, with TRBD2 matching over 8 bases. Germline CDR1 MDHEN, CDR2 SYDVKM. The ends lost 4 bases at V and 5 bases at J; junction bases unmatched: 13. The CDR3 consists of 16 residues. CDR3 in amino acids: CASSSMGLVVTHEQYF. The CDR3 DNA sequence: TGTGCCAGCAGTTCTATGGGACTAGTTGTTACCCACGAGCAGTACTTC.

The chain links TRBV28 to TRBJ2-7; D remains unclear. CDR1 is MDHEN, CDR2 SYDVKM, per germline. The V and J ends lost 6 bases and 2 bases respectively, with 8 bases between them. The CDR3 consists of 12 residues. The CDR3 DNA reads as TGTGCCAGCAGAACCTCCACCTACGAGCAGTACTTC. The encoded protein is CASRTSTYEQYF.

The gene calls are TRBV7-2 and TRBJ1-2, with no clear D. Per the germline V gene, CDR1 is SGHTA and CDR2 is FQGNSA. The V gene lost 1 base and the J gene lost 0 bases, with 9 bases spanning the gap. The CDR3 has 15 residues. CDR3 loop: CASSLEGSTNYGYTF. CDR3 DNA sequence: TGTGCCAGCAGCTTAGAGGGTTCTACTAACTATGGCTACACCTTC.

The genes are TRBV7-6 and TRBJ1-1; possibly TRBD1 for D (6 bases). Trimming shortened V by 1 base and J by 6 bases, and 15 bases separated the two germline ends. Germline values: CDR1 SGHVS, CDR2 FNYEAQ. The CDR3 length is 15 residues. CDR3 nucleotide sequence: TGTGCCAGCAGCTTAGATAATTTGGCAGGGGCTGAAGCTTTCTTT. Translation: CASSLDNLAGAEAFF.

CDR3: CASSLAFRPTSGHTGELFF. CDR3 in DNA: TGTGCCAGCAGCTTGGCCTTTCGTCCCACAAGCGGACACACCGGGGAGCTGTTTTTT. The chain combines TRBV5-4 with TRBJ2-2, with a weak D call TRBD2 (5 bases). Trimming stripped 0 bases from V and 3 bases from J, with 21 bases between. The CDR3 sequence is 19 residues long. Germline loops: CDR1 SGHNT, CDR2 YYREEE (reference sequence).

V is TRBV5-4 and J is TRBJ2-3, with D possibly called TRBD1 or TRBD2 (6 bases each). CDR1 is SGHNT and CDR2 is YYREEE in the germline V gene (reference sequence). Between the trimmed V and J ends, which lost 2 bases and 2 bases, there was a span of 12 bases. This CDR3 spans 15 amino acids. The CDR3 sequence: CASSFYGGITDTQYF. The CDR3 DNA reads TGTGCCAGCAGCTTTTACGGGGGCATCACAGATACGCAGTATTTT.

This clone was seen a single time. Other DNA sequences in this sample translate to the same CDR3. This chain connects TRBV6-5 to TRBJ1-1, with unresolved D. Germline V lookup: CDR1 MNHEY, CDR2 SVGAGI. The CDR3 sequence is 13 residues long. V lost 3 bases, J lost 8 bases, and 13 bases lay in between. CDR3 amino acids: CASSYPGSGEAFF. The CDR3 nucleotides read TGTGCCAGCAGTTATCCGGGGTCTGGGGAAGCTTTCTTT.

This chain uses TRBV27 with TRBJ2-7, with TRBD1 identical over 10 bases. The CDR3 runs to 15 residues. CDR1 MNHEY and CDR2 SMNVEV come from the germline V gene (reference sequence). The ends lost 2 bases at V and 5 bases at J; junction bases unmatched: 6. The chain's CDR3 is CASSLVRDRGHEQYF. In DNA, the CDR3 is TGTGCCAGCAGTTTAGTCCGGGACAGGGGCCACGAGCAGTACTTC.

The V and J genes are TRBV27 and TRBJ1-2; D call uncertain. Germline V gene sequence: CDR1 MNHEY, CDR2 SMNVEV (reference sequence). Trimming took off 8 bases at V and 6 bases at J, with 22 bases between the two ends. This CDR3 is built from 15 residues. The CDR3 reads CASGERARILNGYTF. The DNA for the CDR3 is TGTGCCAGCGGGGAGAGAGCGCGAATCCTTAATGGCTACACCTTC.

CDR3 loop: CASSLQGIGYTF. The CDR3 coding sequence is TGTGCCAGCAGTTTACAGGGCATAGGCTACACCTTC. V gene TRBV6-5 combines with J gene TRBJ1-2; the D gene is possibly TRBD1 (6 bases). This CDR3 region has 12 residues. The germline V and J ends were trimmed by 4 bases and 8 bases, with 11 bases remaining between them. Germline loops: CDR1 MNHEY, CDR2 SVGAGI.

V usage is TRBV28 and J usage is TRBJ2-7, with D tentatively TRBD1 (5 bases). Germline values: CDR1 MDHEN, CDR2 SYDVKM. The CDR3 sequence is 13 residues long. V was cut by 8 bases and J by 6 bases, with 17 bases left in between. This chain's CDR3 is CASRSRVSLEQYF. CDR3 bases: TGTGCCAGCCGGAGCAGGGTCTCCCTCGAGCAGTACTTC.

The genes are TRBV4-1 and TRBJ1-5; D remains ambiguous. Trimming pared 5 bases from V and 4 bases from J, leaving 12 bases between. Germline lookup yields CDR1 MGHRA and CDR2 YSYEKL. This CDR3 comprises 14 residues. The CDR3 loop reads CASSYTLGNQPQHF. DNA of the CDR3: TGCGCCAGCAGCTATACCTTAGGGAATCAGCCCCAGCATTTT.

This chain connects TRBV5-1 to TRBJ2-3; 7 bases map to TRBD2. Germline CDR1 is SGHRS and CDR2 is YFSETQ. The CDR3 is made up of 14 amino acids. Trimming removed 2 bases from V and 2 bases from J; junction bases left unmatched: 2. CDR3 amino acids: CASSFGDYTDTQYF. CDR3 sequence (DNA): TGCGCCAGCAGCTTCGGGGACTACACAGATACGCAGTATTTT.

V usage is TRBV5-1 and J usage is TRBJ1-5, with 7 nucleotides matching TRBD1. There are 17 residues in the CDR3. J lost 2 bases, V lost 4 bases, and 12 bases had no gene match. Germline V gene data show CDR1 as SGHRS and CDR2 as YFSETQ. In DNA, the CDR3 is TGCGCCAGCAGCATACGACAGGGAGGAATTGGCAATCAGCCCCAGCATTTT. Its protein is CASSIRQGGIGNQPQHF. The variable domain in full, with the rest retrieved from reference TRBV5-1 and TRBJ1-5, is KAGVTQTPRYLIKTRGQQVTLSCSPISGHRSVSWYQQTPGQGLQFLFEYFSETQRNKGNFPGRFSGRQFSNSRSEMNVSTLELGDSALYLCASSIRQGGIGNQPQHFGDGTRLSIL.

The V call is TRBV9, the J call TRBJ2-7; 7 bases align to TRBD1. This CDR3 comprises 14 residues. Per the germline V gene, CDR1 is SGDLS and CDR2 is YYNGEE. Unmatched junction bases numbered 10, after V lost 4 bases and J lost 6 bases. The CDR3 loop is CASSSGQVVGEQYF. CDR3 coding DNA: TGTGCCAGCAGCTCCGGACAGGTAGTAGGCGAGCAGTACTTC.

The chain recombines TRBV7-2 with TRBJ1-5, with 7 bases fitting TRBD1. The germline V gene encodes CDR1 SGHTA and CDR2 FQGNSA. The CDR3 runs to 13 residues. V gave up 3 bases and J gave up 7 bases; unmatched junction bases: 3. The CDR3 here is CASSFDRDQPQHF. The CDR3 nucleotides read TGTGCCAGCAGCTTTGACAGGGACCAGCCCCAGCATTTT. The complete variable domain, with remaining parts taken from reference TRBV7-2 and TRBJ1-5, reads GAGVSQSPSNKVTEKGKDVELRCDPISGHTALYWYRQSLGQGLEFLIYFQGNSAPDKSGLPSDRFSAERTGGSVSTLTIQRTQQEDSAVYLCASSFDRDQPQHFGDGTRLSIL.

This sequence joins TRBV28 and TRBJ1-5, with 7 bases aligning to TRBD1. The CDR3 is 15 residues long. J was trimmed by 3 bases and V by 3 bases; bases with no gene match: 5. Germline V gene sequence: CDR1 MDHEN, CDR2 SYDVKM. This chain's CDR3 is CASSFGTALNQPQHF. CDR3 nucleotide sequence: TGTGCCAGCAGTTTTGGGACAGCTCTCAATCAGCCCCAGCATTTT.

This rearrangement joins TRBV7-6 to TRBJ1-4; D uncertain. The CDR3 totals 15 residues. V lost 0 bases, J lost 2 bases, and 7 bases lay in between. Germline V gives CDR1 SGHVS, CDR2 FNYEAQ. This CDR3 is CASSLATGTNEKLFF. CDR3 bases: TGTGCCAGCAGCTTAGCCACTGGGACTAATGAAAAACTGTTTTTT.

The rearrangement joins TRBV4-1 to TRBJ1-5, with D perhaps matching TRBD1 (5 bases). Trimming took 8 bases from V and 4 from J, leaving 15 bases between them. CDR1 and CDR2 from the germline V gene are MGHRA and YSYEKL. The CDR3 runs 14 residues. The CDR3 reads CASSIEGNNQPQHF. CDR3 in DNA: TGCGCCAGCTCCATCGAGGGGAATAATCAGCCCCAGCATTTT.

The J gene is TRBJ1-6, the V gene TRBV5-6; the D is unclear. V was pared by 3 bases and J by 13 bases, with 20 bases between. This CDR3 is built from 15 residues. Looked up from germline, CDR1 is SGHDT and CDR2 is YYEEEE. The CDR3 nucleotides read TGTGCCAGCAGCTCGAGCGACACGGCCAGGAGGCCCCTCCACTTT. This gives the protein CASSSSDTARRPLHF. Combining the CDR3 with reference TRBV5-6 and TRBJ1-6 gives the whole variable domain DAGVTQSPTHLIKTRGQQVTLRCSPKSGHDTVSWYQQALGQGPQFIFQYYEEEERQRGNFPDRFSGHQFPNYSSELNVNALLLGDSALYLCASSSSDTARRPLHFGNGTRLTVT.

The rearrangement uses TRBV7-9 and TRBJ1-1; D gene unclear. The CDR3 runs to 14 residues. V was trimmed by 5 bases and J by 5 bases, leaving 15 bases between them. Germline V lookup: CDR1 SEHNR, CDR2 FQNEAQ (reference sequence). The chain's CDR3 is CASSPFAGGTEAFF. CDR3 in DNA: TGTGCCAGCAGCCCATTCGCGGGTGGTACTGAAGCTTTCTTT.